Sequencing of this T cell receptor (beta chain) was carried out in a study of OX40 agonist ivuxolimab in advanced cancers. Germline CDR1 SEHNR, CDR2 FQNEAQ (reference sequence). CDR3 size: 16 residues. V lost 3 bases to trimming and J lost 2 bases, with 16 bases between them. Here immunoSEQ multiplex PCR was the method, and the copy in TCRdb shows in-frame clones only, minus some. The sample carries 20,000 or so clones, approximately 90% recorded once. The input for sequencing was CD4+ or CD8+ T cells sorted from blood, taken in a trial of the OX40 agonist ivuxolimab. This chain links TRBV7-9 with TRBJ2-5, with D perhaps being TRBD1 or TRBD2 (6 bases each). The sequence came from an adult with an advanced solid tumor such as melanoma, head and neck, liver or kidney cancer. The CDR3 nucleotides are TGTGCCAGCAGCTTGGGAGGACAGCCGTTTCAAGAGACCCAGTACTTC. Translation: CASSLGGQPFQETQYF.